This T cell receptor (beta chain) was sequenced for a study of OX40 agonist ivuxolimab in advanced cancers. The repertoire was sequenced with immunoSEQ multiplex PCR; TCRdb's copy has only in-frame clones and lacks some. The table records approximately 90,000 clones, around 87% of them present only once. The sampling schedule covered blood at baseline, cycle 4 day 1, and cycle 7 day 1. Per germline, CDR1 MNHEY and CDR2 SMNVEV (reference sequence). The V and J ends lost 6 bases and 4 bases respectively, with 18 bases between them. The CDR3 loop spans 15 amino acids. The TCR sequence derives from an adult with an advanced solid tumor such as melanoma, head and neck, liver or kidney cancer. The rearrangement uses TRBV27 and TRBJ2-5, with D perhaps TRBD1 or TRBD2 (6 bases each). The source was CD4+ or CD8+ T cells sorted from blood, collected in a trial of the OX40 agonist ivuxolimab. The CDR3 reads CASRSSGGGGETQYF. The CDR3 region has the DNA TGTGCCAGCAGGAGTTCCGGGGGCGGAGGAGAGACCCAGTACTTC.